The clone carrying this T cell receptor beta chain was seen a few times. This sample is drawn from a study of blood T cell repertoires in COVID-19. About the study: Sources were T cells, B-cell-depleted T cells, or PBMCs; the material itself was cDNA or gDNA.

Original processing methods: From reference gene primer amplification, estimates of nucleated cell counts were derived. Some clones are missing from TCRdb's copy, which holds only in-frame ones; the method was immunoSEQ multiplex PCR. Clone size and the V and J calls come from that table; the DNA yielded D and trimming. The sample includes more than 200,000 clones, roughly 82% of them seen just once. The sequenced sample consisted of peripheral blood. The TCR originated in a woman of 80 years or more with active or convalescent COVID-19.

The CDR3 nucleotides read TGCAGCGTCGGGACAGGGTCGAACATTCAGTACTTC. This gives the protein CSVGTGSNIQYF. J is TRBJ2-4 and V is TRBV29-1, with TRBD1 matching 9 bases. Germline V gene data show CDR1 as SQVTM and CDR2 as ANQGSEA. V dropped 6 bases and J dropped 7; count of bases not matched to a gene: 4. CDR3 length equals 12 residues.